The source of this TCR beta chain is a study of CD8 T cells in Susac syndrome. RNA in amounts of roughly 0.45 to 1 ug was reverse transcribed with random hexamers. TCRdb reprocessed the immunoSEQ multiplex PCR reads via MiXCR and lists one record per CDR3 protein. The sample gives about 300,000 distinct CDR3 sequences, about 92% of which show up once; around 0.07% is in the top ten. The source material was CD4+ T cells from PBMCs. The sequence came from a human donor with multiple sclerosis.

CDR3 in DNA: TGCGCCAGCAGCTTGGCGGTAGGAGGGAGGCATTACAATGAGCAGTTCTTC. Its translation is CASSLAVGGRHYNEQFF. V usage is TRBV5-1 and J usage is TRBJ2-1, with a tentative D call TRBD2 (6 bases). The CDR3 sequence is 17 residues long. The germline V gene encodes CDR1 SGHRS and CDR2 YFSETQ. Trimming took 0 bases from V and 4 from J, leaving 17 bases between them.